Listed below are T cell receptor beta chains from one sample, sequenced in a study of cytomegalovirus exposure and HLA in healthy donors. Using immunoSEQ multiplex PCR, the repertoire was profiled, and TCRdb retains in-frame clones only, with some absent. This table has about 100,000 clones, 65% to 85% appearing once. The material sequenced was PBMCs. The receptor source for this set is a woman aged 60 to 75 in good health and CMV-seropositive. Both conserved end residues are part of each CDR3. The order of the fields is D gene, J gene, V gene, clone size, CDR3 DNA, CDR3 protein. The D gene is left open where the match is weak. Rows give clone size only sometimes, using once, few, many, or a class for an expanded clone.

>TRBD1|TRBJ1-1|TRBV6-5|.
TGTGCCAGCACTCCCGCAGGGGGCACTGAAGCTTTCTTT
CASTPAGGTEAFF
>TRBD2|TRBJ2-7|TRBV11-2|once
TGTGCCAGCAGCACTGGGACTAGCGGGACCTACGAGCAGTACTTC
CASSTGTSGTYEQYF
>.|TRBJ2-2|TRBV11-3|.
TGTGCCAGCAGCTTAGGTACAGGGTACACCGGGGAGCTGTTTTTT
CASSLGTGYTGELFF
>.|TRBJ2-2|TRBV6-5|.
TGTGCCAGCAGAGGGCGGGTAGACACCGGGGAGCTGTTTTTT
CASRGRVDTGELFF
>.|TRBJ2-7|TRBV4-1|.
TGCGCCAGCAGCCAAGTAAGGGGCTCCCACGAGCAGTACTTC
CASSQVRGSHEQYF
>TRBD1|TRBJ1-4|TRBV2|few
TGTGCCAGCAATCGACAGGGTTTAGGTGAAAAACTGTTTTTT
CASNRQGLGEKLFF
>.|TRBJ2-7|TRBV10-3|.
TGTGCCATCAGCGATCACTCAGGGTTCGGGGAGCAGTACTTC
CAISDHSGFGEQYF
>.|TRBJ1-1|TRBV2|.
TGTGCCAGCAGGGGACAAATGAACACTGAAGCTTTCTTT
CASRGQMNTEAFF
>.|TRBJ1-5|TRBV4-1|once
TGCGCCAGCAGCGGGGGCAAAAGCAATCAGCCCCAGCATTTT
CASSGGKSNQPQHF
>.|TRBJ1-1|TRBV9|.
TGTGCCAGCAGCGTAGCGGGGGACGGGTGGAACACTGAAGCTTTCTTT
CASSVAGDGWNTEAFF
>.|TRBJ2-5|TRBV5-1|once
TGCGCCAGCAGCGAGGATGGCCCCGGAAAGTACTTC
CASSEDGPGKYF
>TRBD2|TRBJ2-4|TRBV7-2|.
TGTGCCAGCAGCTTAAGGACTAGCGGGAGGGTAGCCAAAAACATTCAGTACTTC
CASSLRTSGRVAKNIQYF
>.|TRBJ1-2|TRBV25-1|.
TGTGCCAGCAGCCTTTACGGTGCAGGGGTCGGCTACACCTTC
CASSLYGAGVGYTF
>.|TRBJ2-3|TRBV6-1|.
TGTGCCAGCAGTGGGCGGACTAGCACAGATACGCAGTATTTT
CASSGRTSTDTQYF
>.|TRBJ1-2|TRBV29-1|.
TGCAGCGCCGCCCGTCTGGACTCCTATGGCTACACCTTC
CSAARLDSYGYTF
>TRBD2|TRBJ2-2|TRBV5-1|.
TGCGCCAGCAGTCGAAGACTAGCGGGGGACACCGGGGAGCTGTTTTTT
CASSRRLAGDTGELFF
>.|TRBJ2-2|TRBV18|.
TGTGCCAGCTCACAGGGACTCAACACCGGGGAGCTGTTTTTT
CASSQGLNTGELFF
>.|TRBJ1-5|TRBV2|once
TGTGCCAGCAGTGAAGCGCTTCGAGGCCCGAATAGCAATCAGCCCCAGCATTTT
CASSEALRGPNSNQPQHF
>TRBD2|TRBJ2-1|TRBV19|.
TGTGCCAGTAGTTCGACTAGCGGGACTTTCAATGAGCAGTTCTTC
CASSSTSGTFNEQFF
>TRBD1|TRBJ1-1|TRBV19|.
TGTGCCAGTAGTATGGACAGGGGACTCACTGAAGCTTTCTTT
CASSMDRGLTEAFF
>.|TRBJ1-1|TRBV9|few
TGTGCCAGCAATGGGGGGGACACTGAAGCTTTCTTT
CASNGGDTEAFF
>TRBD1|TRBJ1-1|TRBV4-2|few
TGTGCCAGCAGCCCCCTGGGACAGCAGAACACTGAAGCTTTCTTT
CASSPLGQQNTEAFF
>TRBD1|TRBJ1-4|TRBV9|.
TGTGCCAGCAGCGAGGGGACAGGGGGGTTAGAAAAACTGTTTTTT
CASSEGTGGLEKLFF
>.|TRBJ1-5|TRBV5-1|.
TGCGCCAGCAGCTTGGGCGGGAGCAATCAGCCCCAGCATTTT
CASSLGGSNQPQHF
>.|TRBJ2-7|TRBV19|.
TGTGCCAGTAGTAAGGGCCCTGGCGACAGGACCTACGAGCAGTACTTC
CASSKGPGDRTYEQYF
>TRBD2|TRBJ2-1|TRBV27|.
TGTGCCACGGCGGGGCTAGCGGGAGGGCCAGGTGAGCAGTTCTTC
CATAGLAGGPGEQFF
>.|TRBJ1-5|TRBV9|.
TGTGCCAGCAGCGTAGAGGGACTTAGCAATCAGCCCCAGCATTTT
CASSVEGLSNQPQHF
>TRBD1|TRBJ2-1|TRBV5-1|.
TGCGCCAGCAGCTTGGGGACAGGGGGCTGGAACAATGAGCAGTTCTTC
CASSLGTGGWNNEQFF
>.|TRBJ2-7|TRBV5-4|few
TGTGCCAGCAGCATAAAGACTGGTGAGCAGTACTTC
CASSIKTGEQYF
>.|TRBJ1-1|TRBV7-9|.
TGTGCCAGCAGCGCTATGGGAGGGGTGGGCACTGAAGCTTTCTTT
CASSAMGGVGTEAFF
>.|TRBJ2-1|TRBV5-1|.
TGCGCCAGCAGTCCCGGGTCGGGGGTCGATGAGCAGTTCTTC
CASSPGSGVDEQFF
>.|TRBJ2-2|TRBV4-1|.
TGCGCCAGCAGCCAAGATGGGCTGGCCGGGGAGCTGTTTTTT
CASSQDGLAGELFF
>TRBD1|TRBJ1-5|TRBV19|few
TGTGCCAGTACCATCAGGACAGGCGTACGCAATCAGCCCCAGCATTTT
CASTIRTGVRNQPQHF
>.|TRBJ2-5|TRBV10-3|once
TGTGCCATCAGTCGGGGGGCAGAGACCCAGTACTTC
CAISRGAETQYF
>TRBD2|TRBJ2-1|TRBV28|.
TGTGCCAGCACCGGCGGGACTAGCGGGGCCCGGGGGCAGTTCTTC
CASTGGTSGARGQFF
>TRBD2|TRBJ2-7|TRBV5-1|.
TGCGCCAGCAGCCTCGGACTAGCGGGAGGGATGGGCGAGCAGTACTTC
CASSLGLAGGMGEQYF
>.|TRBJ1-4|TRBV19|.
TGTGCCAGTACCATGACAACAGGAGAGGGGGAACTGTTTTTT
CASTMTTGEGELFF
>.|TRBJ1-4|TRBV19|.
TGTGCCAGTAAGAGCGGAGCAACTAATGAAAAACTGTTTTTT
CASKSGATNEKLFF
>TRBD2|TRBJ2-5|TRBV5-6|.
TGTGCCAGCAGCAATATAGCGGGAGGGCCGTCGGAGACCCAGTACTTC
CASSNIAGGPSETQYF
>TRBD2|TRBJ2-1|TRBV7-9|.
TGTGCCAGCGGCAGACTAGCGGGAGACAATGAGCAGTTCTTC
CASGRLAGDNEQFF
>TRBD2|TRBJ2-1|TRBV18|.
TGTGCCAGCTCACCAGGTAGCGGGAGTCAATACAATGAGCAGTTCTTC
CASSPGSGSQYNEQFF
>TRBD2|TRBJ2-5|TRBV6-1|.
TGTGCCAGCAGTGAAGGGGGGGGGACCCAGTACTTC
CASSEGGGTQYF
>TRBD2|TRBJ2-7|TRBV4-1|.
TGCGCCAGCAGCCAAAGTCCTAGCGGCCGTTACGAGCAGTACTTC
CASSQSPSGRYEQYF
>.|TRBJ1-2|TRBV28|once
TGTGCCAGCAGTTCCACGGACAGCCATGGCTACACCTTC
CASSSTDSHGYTF
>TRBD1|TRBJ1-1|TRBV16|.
TGTGCCAGCAGCGCCCGAAGGGGGCTCGCTGAAGCTTTCTTT
CASSARRGLAEAFF